Presented here are 24 T cell receptor beta chains from one specimen sequenced in a study of cytomegalovirus exposure and HLA in healthy donors. PCR was performed using 60 Vbeta and 13 Jbeta primers. This table comes from immunoSEQ multiplex PCR, and its TCRdb copy is limited to in-frame clones, with some not included. The table records approximately 100,000 clones, roughly 76% of them present only once. Sequenced: PBMCs. The receptors were sampled from a female donor in good health and CMV-seronegative.

There are a few counts of this clone. This chain links TRBV6-6 with TRBJ1-2; possibly TRBD1 for D (5 bases). V was clipped by 5 bases and J by 7 bases, with 20 bases between them. CDR1 and CDR2 from the germline V gene are MNHNY and SVGAGI (reference sequence). The CDR3 is 15 amino acids. CDR3 loop: CASSQTLGGVGGYTF. The CDR3, as DNA: TGTGCCAGCAGTCAAACCCTCGGGGGTGTAGGTGGCTACACCTTC.

This clone was recorded a few times. The genes are TRBV4-3 and TRBJ1-6; tentatively, D is TRBD1 (5 bases). Trimming took off 0 bases at V and 7 bases at J, with 13 bases between the two ends. This CDR3 region has 16 residues. Germline assignment: CDR1 LGHNA and CDR2 YSLEER. The CDR3 nucleotides read TGCGCCAGCAGCCAAGATCCCCCAGGGTACAATTCACCCCTCCACTTT. It yields the protein CASSQDPPGYNSPLHF.

This rearrangement joins TRBV30 to TRBJ1-4; D remains unclear. CDR3 length: 14 amino acids. Germline-derived CDR1 and CDR2 are GTSNPN and SVGIG (reference sequence). Trimming cost V 3 bases and J 3 bases, with 11 bases left between them. The CDR3: CAWSGLGANEKLFF. The DNA of the CDR3 is TGTGCCTGGAGCGGACTCGGCGCTAATGAAAAACTGTTTTTT.

This clone has a handful of counts. The gene calls are TRBV5-4 and TRBJ1-2, with 8 nucleotides matching TRBD1. Germline loops: CDR1 SGHNT, CDR2 YYREEE (reference sequence). V shed 4 bases, J shed 4 bases, and the junction held 6 bases outside the gene matches. The CDR3 contains 14 residues. Here the CDR3 reads CASSTPGGGYGYTF. Here the CDR3 DNA reads TGTGCCAGCAGCACCCCAGGGGGCGGCTATGGCTACACCTTC.

This clone has a single count. The chain has TRBV19 and TRBJ1-1; D ambiguous. Trimming removed 1 base at V and 1 base at J, with 13 bases between. CDR1 LNHDA and CDR2 SQIVND come from the germline V gene (reference sequence). This CDR3 has 16 residues. In nucleotides, the CDR3 is TGTGCCAGTAGTATAGTTCCTCCAGATTCGAACACTGAAGCTTTCTTT. Translating gives CASSIVPPDSNTEAFF.

V and J are TRBV9 and TRBJ2-3, with D unclear. With 3 bases removed from V and 3 bases from J, the gap between germline ends came to 8 bases. Per the germline V gene, CDR1 is SGDLS and CDR2 is YYNGEE. This CDR3 is built from 13 residues. The CDR3 nucleotides read TGTGCCAGCAGCGGCGGAGCGACAGATACGCAGTATTTT. This sequence encodes CASSGGATDTQYF.

The chain combines TRBV15 with TRBJ2-3; D remains ambiguous. This CDR3 region has 15 residues. Germline assignment: CDR1 LNHNV and CDR2 YYDKDF (reference sequence). V dropped 1 base and J dropped 0 bases, with 8 bases sitting between them. The CDR3 coding sequence is TGTGCCACCAGCAGAGGAGCTACTAGCACAGATACGCAGTATTTT. Translated: CATSRGATSTDTQYF.

The chain uses TRBV27 and TRBJ1-2; 8 bases map to TRBD1. V dropped 5 bases and J dropped 8; count of bases not matched to a gene: 10. The CDR3 length is 14 residues. CDR1 is MNHEY, CDR2 SMNVEV, per germline (reference sequence). The CDR3 region is CASSRSWTGMGYTF. As DNA, the CDR3 is TGTGCCAGCAGTCGAAGTTGGACAGGGATGGGCTACACCTTC.

The gene calls are TRBV7-2 and TRBJ1-1, with a possible D match to TRBD1 (5 bases). The germline V and J ends were trimmed by 1 base and 3 bases, with 18 bases remaining between them. The CDR3 loop spans 17 amino acids. Germline V gives CDR1 SGHTA, CDR2 FQGNSA. The DNA for the CDR3 is TGTGCCAGCAGCTTAGGGCAGGGAAGGCAGGCTGACACTGAAGCTTTCTTT. It codes for CASSLGQGRQADTEAFF.

A few counts support this clone. The chain has TRBV30 and TRBJ2-1; possibly TRBD2 for D (6 bases). In germline, CDR1 is GTSNPN, CDR2 SVGIG (reference sequence). Between the trimmed V and J ends, which lost 7 bases and 10 bases, there was a span of 14 bases. This CDR3 contains 11 residues. As DNA, the CDR3 is TGTGCCTCCCGGAGGGCATGGGAGCAGTTCTTC. Protein sequence: CASRRAWEQFF.

The chain recombines TRBV4-1 with TRBJ2-7; D is possibly TRBD1 (6 bases). The CDR3 runs to 14 residues. Germline V gives CDR1 MGHRA, CDR2 YSYEKL. Deletions cut 8 bases from V and 3 bases from J, with 17 bases between. The CDR3 reads CASSSFSGDYEQYF. The CDR3 DNA follows: TGCGCCAGCTCCTCCTTCTCAGGGGACTACGAGCAGTACTTC.

The chain couples TRBV13 to TRBJ2-7; TRBD2 aligns across 12 bases. Germline V lookup: CDR1 PRHDT, CDR2 FYEKMQ (reference sequence). This CDR3 has 15 amino acids. V lost 2 bases, J lost 2 bases, and 1 base stayed unmatched. The CDR3 is CASSLLAGGTYEQYF. The CDR3 coding sequence is TGTGCCAGCAGCTTACTAGCGGGAGGGACCTACGAGCAGTACTTC.

As DNA, the CDR3 is TGTGCCAGCAGTGAACCCCGAAGCAATGGCTACACCTTC. Its protein product is CASSEPRSNGYTF. The gene calls are TRBV25-1 and TRBJ1-2; no clear D gene. The V end lost 2 bases, the J end lost 6 bases, and 10 bases lay between the germline ends. The CDR3 has 13 amino acids. CDR1 MGHDK and CDR2 SYGVNS come from the germline V gene.

The chain carries TRBV7-6 and TRBJ2-7; D perhaps matches TRBD2 (7 bases). CDR1 SGHVS and CDR2 FNYEAQ come from the germline V gene. The V and J ends lost 1 base and 4 bases respectively, with 14 bases between them. The length of the CDR3 is 15 residues. Here the CDR3 reads CASSLVGGAKYEQYF. The CDR3 DNA follows: TGTGCCAGCAGCTTAGTTGGGGGGGCAAAGTACGAGCAGTACTTC.

This chain joins TRBV28 and TRBJ2-7; TRBD1 matches at 10 bases. The V segment lost 3 bases and the J segment 9 bases; nucleotides outside the gene matches: 8. This CDR3 has 14 residues. CDR1 is MDHEN, CDR2 SYDVKM, per germline. The CDR3 protein is CASSFRDRGRGQYF. In DNA, the CDR3 is TGTGCCAGCAGTTTCCGCGACAGGGGGCGCGGGCAGTACTTC.

A single count supports this clone. J is TRBJ2-3 and V is TRBV5-6; 10 nucleotides line up with TRBD2. This CDR3 spans 16 amino acids. The V segment lost 3 bases and the J segment 5 bases; nucleotides outside the gene matches: 9. Germline CDR1 and CDR2: SGHDT and YYEEEE. In DNA form, the CDR3 reads TGTGCCAGCAGCTCTCGGACTAGCGGAAGGGGAGATACGCAGTATTTT. This encodes CASSSRTSGRGDTQYF.

In its sample, this clone was seen a few times. The chain couples TRBV29-1 to TRBJ2-3, with 12 nucleotides matching TRBD1. Germline V gives CDR1 SQVTM, CDR2 ANQGSEA. The J segment lost 6 bases and the V segment lost 6 bases, leaving 10 bases of the junction unmatched. This CDR3 region has 15 residues. CDR3 protein: CSVPPGTGGSDTQYF. The CDR3 nucleotides read TGCAGCGTGCCCCCCGGGACAGGGGGCTCGGATACGCAGTATTTT.

This clone was recorded once. The gene calls are TRBV7-9 and TRBJ1-1; D is uncertain. Trimming left V 5 bases short and J 5 bases short, with 12 bases between. The germline gives CDR1 SEHNR, CDR2 FQNEAQ (reference sequence). The CDR3 extends over 13 amino acids. CDR3 coding DNA: TGTGCCAGCAGCCCAACAAGTCTGACTGAAGCTTTCTTT. Encoded protein: CASSPTSLTEAFF.

This clone was recorded only once. CDR3 nucleotides: TGTGCCAGCAGCCAGGGCCTGCCGGGAGGTGAGACCCAGTACTTC. Amino acid sequence: CASSQGLPGGETQYF. V and J are TRBV14 and TRBJ2-5, with 7 bases aligning to TRBD2. This CDR3 is 15 amino acids long. V was clipped by 3 bases and J by 5 bases; unmatched bases: 9. Germline V gene sequence: CDR1 SGHDN, CDR2 FVKESK.

The chain employs TRBV30 and TRBJ2-3; no clear D. Trimming left V 1 base short and J 1 base short, with 9 bases between. The V gene's germline CDR1 is GTSNPN and CDR2 SVGIG (reference sequence). This CDR3 has 14 amino acids. CDR3 nucleotide sequence: TGTGCCTGGAGTGAGTTCGGAGGCACAGATACGCAGTATTTT. This codes for CAWSEFGGTDTQYF.

Only a few counts were recorded for this clone. The gene calls are TRBV7-3 and TRBJ2-5; D is unresolved. V was clipped by 6 bases and J by 2 bases, with 10 bases between them. The CDR3 is 13 amino acids. Germline values: CDR1 SGHTA, CDR2 FQGTGA. CDR3 loop: CASSLHKQETQYF. CDR3 DNA sequence: TGTGCCAGCAGTCTGCACAAACAAGAGACCCAGTACTTC.

This chain uses TRBV15 with TRBJ2-1; 9 nucleotides match TRBD1. Germline assignment: CDR1 LNHNV and CDR2 YYDKDF (reference sequence). CDR3 length equals 15 residues. J was trimmed by 5 bases and V by 4 bases; bases with no gene match: 6. Written as DNA, the CDR3 is TGTGCCACCAGCAAAGGACAGGGGCCAAACAATGAGCAGTTCTTC. Protein: CATSKGQGPNNEQFF.

The rearrangement links TRBV7-9 to TRBJ2-3; no clear D gene. The CDR3 runs 14 residues. CDR1 SEHNR and CDR2 FQNEAQ come from the germline V gene (reference sequence). V lost 5 bases, J lost 3 bases, and 12 bases lay in between. The CDR3 here is CASSTRGRTDTQYF. Written as DNA, the CDR3 is TGTGCCAGCAGCACACGAGGCCGGACAGATACGCAGTATTTT.

The chain couples TRBV28 to TRBJ2-3, with D maybe TRBD2 (5 bases). CDR1 and CDR2 (germline): MDHEN, SYDVKM. V was clipped by 3 bases and J by 4 bases, with 23 bases between them. This CDR3 contains 18 residues. Written as DNA, the CDR3 is TGTGCCAGCAGTTTTCACTGGAGGCCGTCCCATCCGGCAGATACGCAGTATTTT. It codes for CASSFHWRPSHPADTQYF.